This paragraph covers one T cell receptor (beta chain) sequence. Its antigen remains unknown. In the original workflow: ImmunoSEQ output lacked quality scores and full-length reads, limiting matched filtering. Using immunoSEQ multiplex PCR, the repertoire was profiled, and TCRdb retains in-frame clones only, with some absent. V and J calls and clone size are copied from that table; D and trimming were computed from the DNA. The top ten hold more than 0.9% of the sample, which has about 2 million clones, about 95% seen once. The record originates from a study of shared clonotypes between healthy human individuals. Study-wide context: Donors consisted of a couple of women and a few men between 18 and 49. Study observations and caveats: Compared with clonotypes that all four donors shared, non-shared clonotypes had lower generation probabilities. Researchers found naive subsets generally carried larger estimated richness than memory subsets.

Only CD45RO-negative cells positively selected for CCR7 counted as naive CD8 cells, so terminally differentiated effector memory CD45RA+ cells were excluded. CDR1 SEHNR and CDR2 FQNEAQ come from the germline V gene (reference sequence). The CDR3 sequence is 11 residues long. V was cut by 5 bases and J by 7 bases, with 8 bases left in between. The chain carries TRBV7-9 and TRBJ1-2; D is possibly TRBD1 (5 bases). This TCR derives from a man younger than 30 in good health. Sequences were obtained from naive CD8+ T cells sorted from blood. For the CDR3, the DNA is TGTGCCAGCAGCGCCCAGGGTGGCTACACCTTC. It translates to CASSAQGGYTF.